The next 8 T cell receptor beta chains were all read from a single sample in a study of blood T cell repertoires in COVID-19. Method: immunoSEQ multiplex PCR; TCRdb's copy keeps in-frame clones and lacks some. This table has around 200,000 clones, about 86% appearing once. The sample consisted of PBMCs or T cells enriched from blood (not recorded which). The source of these receptors is a woman in her thirties who had been exposed to COVID-19.

This clone showed up just a few times. The chain carries TRBV10-3 and TRBJ1-5, with D possibly TRBD1 on 5 matching bases. CDR1 ENHRY and CDR2 SYGVKD come from the germline V gene. Deletions cut 0 bases from V and 2 bases from J, with 17 bases between. The CDR3 contains 18 residues. The CDR3 nucleotides read TGTGCCATCAGTGAGTCGGGGTTTGTAGGGGCCGGCAATCAGCCCCAGCATTTT. Its translation: CAISESGFVGAGNQPQHF.

V is TRBV5-1 and J is TRBJ1-5, with D possibly being TRBD1 (5 bases). The V end lost 4 bases, the J end lost 2 bases, and 13 bases lay between the germline ends. Germline V gene sequence: CDR1 SGHRS, CDR2 YFSETQ. This CDR3 is built from 15 residues. The CDR3 nucleotides read TGCGCCAGCAGCCCCCAGGGTGCGGGCAATCAGCCCCAGCATTTT. Translating gives CASSPQGAGNQPQHF. The complete variable domain, with remaining parts taken from reference TRBV5-1 and TRBJ1-5, reads KAGVTQTPRYLIKTRGQQVTLSCSPISGHRSVSWYQQTPGQGLQFLFEYFSETQRNKGNFPGRFSGRQFSNSRSEMNVSTLELGDSALYLCASSPQGAGNQPQHFGDGTRLSIL.

The V gene is TRBV19, the J gene TRBJ1-3, with 8 nucleotides matching TRBD1. CDR3 size: 18 residues. CDR1 is LNHDA and CDR2 is SQIVND in the germline V gene (reference sequence). Unmatched junction bases numbered 10, after V lost 3 bases and J lost 0 bases. The CDR3 DNA is TGTGCCAGTAGTATCCCTCGGACAGGGCCGAGCTCTGGAAACACCATATATTTT. Amino acids: CASSIPRTGPSSGNTIYF.

The J gene is TRBJ1-4, the V gene TRBV15; a weak D match, TRBD1 (5 bases). CDR3 length: 15 residues. CDR1 and CDR2 from the germline V gene are LNHNV and YYDKDF (reference sequence). V was shortened by 2 bases and J by 8 bases, with 15 bases between the two germline ends. The chain's CDR3 is CATSRLGADGEKLFF. CDR3 DNA: TGTGCCACCAGCAGATTAGGGGCCGACGGCGAAAAACTGTTTTTT.

The chain joins TRBV5-6 to TRBJ2-1; D may be TRBD2 (5 bases). Germline assignment: CDR1 SGHDT and CDR2 YYEEEE. The CDR3 spans 13 residues. V lost 4 bases and J lost 8, with 13 bases in between. This CDR3 reads CASSRTTGDEQFF. Written as DNA, the CDR3 is TGTGCCAGCAGCCGGACCACCGGGGATGAGCAGTTCTTC.

The chain links TRBV5-1 to TRBJ2-3; a possible D gene is TRBD1 (5 bases). This CDR3 is built from 13 residues. The V end lost 4 bases, the J end lost 6 bases, and 12 bases lay between the germline ends. Germline V gene sequence: CDR1 SGHRS, CDR2 YFSETQ. The CDR3 region is CASSPRVRDTQYF. The CDR3 DNA follows: TGCGCCAGCAGCCCCAGGGTCCGGGATACGCAGTATTTT.

V and J are TRBV6-4 and TRBJ2-2, with D possibly matching TRBD1 (5 bases). Germline CDR1 reads MRHNA; CDR2 reads SNTAGT. Trimming took 5 bases from V and 2 from J, leaving 9 bases between them. The CDR3 is 14 amino acids. CDR3 loop: CASSLQENTGELFF. In DNA, the CDR3 is TGTGCCAGCAGTCTACAGGAAAACACCGGGGAGCTGTTTTTT.

J is TRBJ2-6 and V is TRBV9; D not resolved. Trimming removed 0 bases from V and 0 bases from J, with 7 bases in between. The CDR3 runs to 16 residues. CDR1 and CDR2 from the germline V gene are SGDLS and YYNGEE. The CDR3 nucleotides read TGTGCCAGCAGCGTAGAACAGCCCTCTGGGGCCAACGTCCTGACTTTC. Protein sequence: CASSVEQPSGANVLTF.